This T cell receptor beta chain was identified during a study of CD8+CD57+ T cells in acquired aplastic anemia. Notes on this clonotype: The antigen remains unidentified.

Germline CDR1 is SGHTA and CDR2 is FQGTGA. Trimming removed 2 bases at V and 8 bases at J, with 15 bases between. The CDR3 sequence is 15 residues long. Regarding the study as a whole: Between patients and controls, CD8+ Simpson's diversity did not vary significantly.

CD8+CD57+ cell expansion had been shown by flow cytometry in patients chosen for sequencing. Acquired aplastic anemia of severe grade affected all patients. TCR beta VDJ and CDR3 profiling used genomic DNA as template. TCRdb used MiXCR to reprocess the reads, holding one entry per CDR3 protein. This sample has under 350,000 distinct CDR3 sequences, with under 60% found just once. The J gene is TRBJ1-4, the V gene TRBV7-3; D is unresolved. The clonotype was recovered from a human donor with aplastic anemia. The sample was sorted CD4+, CD8+, or CD8+CD57+ T cells (not recorded which) from PBMCs. CDR3 nucleotide sequence: TGTGCCAGCAGCTTAGTTGCTGGGAAAGGGGAAAAACTGTTTTTT. Translated, it gives CASSLVAGKGEKLFF.